This entry lists 6 T cell receptor beta chains sequenced from one sample in a study of cytomegalovirus exposure and HLA in healthy donors (dated by TCRdb to about 2017). Library method: the immunoSEQ multiplex PCR assay. The multiplex PCR relied on a mix of 60 forward primers for TCR Vbeta segments and 13 reverse primers for TCR Jbeta segments. The source is immuneACCESS, and TCRdb retained only in-frame sequences with V and J called. Part of the clones is not carried over; for the studies checked, unresolved V genes explain less than half of this, and the remainder is unexplained. The sample contains 200,000 or so clones, roughly 88% of them found a single time. The top ten hold roughly 0.66% of the sample. The sequenced sample consisted of PBMCs. These receptors were obtained from a boy aged 2 to 10 in good health and CMV-seronegative.

The genes are TRBV11-2 and TRBJ2-5; D not resolved. V lost 0 bases to trimming and J lost 0 bases, with 5 bases between them. The CDR3 has 14 amino acids. Germline V gene lookup returns CDR1 SGHAT and CDR2 FQNNGV. Written as DNA, the CDR3 is TGTGCCAGCAGCTTAGATGTCTACCAAGAGACCCAGTACTTC. Translating it yields CASSLDVYQETQYF.

This chain connects TRBV7-9 to TRBJ2-3; 11 bases fit TRBD2. The length of the CDR3 is 16 residues. With V trimmed by 3 bases and J by 2 bases, 4 bases remained unmatched. Germline V gene data show CDR1 as SEHNR and CDR2 as FQNEAQ (reference sequence). The CDR3, as DNA: TGTGCCAGCAGCTTTACGACTAGCGGGGCCACAGATACGCAGTATTTT. Protein sequence: CASSFTTSGATDTQYF.

This clone has just a few counts. The chain couples TRBV5-4 to TRBJ1-1, with D hard to call. V lost 10 bases and J 0 bases, leaving 10 bases between the germline ends. Germline CDR1 SGHNT, CDR2 YYREEE (reference sequence). The CDR3 is 12 residues long. In DNA, the CDR3 is TGTGCCGCCGAGGATCTGAACACTGAAGCTTTCTTT. Residues: CAAEDLNTEAFF.

This clone was counted once. This chain joins TRBV19 and TRBJ2-7; 10 bases are shared with TRBD1. Germline V gene lookup returns CDR1 LNHDA and CDR2 SQIVND (reference sequence). J lost 1 base, V lost 4 bases, and 1 base had no gene match. The CDR3 spans 14 residues. CDR3 sequence: CASSTGQGSYEQYF. For the CDR3, the DNA is TGTGCCAGTAGTACGGGACAGGGGTCCTACGAGCAGTACTTC. Supplemented by reference TRBV19 and TRBJ2-7, the full variable domain reads DGGITQSPKYLFRKEGQNVTLSCEQNLNHDAMYWYRQDPGQGLRLIYYSQIVNDFQKGDIAEGYSVSREKKESFPLTVTSAQKNPTAFYLCASSTGQGSYEQYFGPGTRLTVT.

The genes are TRBV5-6 and TRBJ2-3, with 8 bases lining up with TRBD1. Trimming removed 3 bases from V and 2 bases from J; junction bases left unmatched: 11. Germline V lookup: CDR1 SGHDT, CDR2 YYEEEE. The CDR3 has 17 amino acids. CDR3 sequence: CASSSFGTGGHTDTQYF. Here the CDR3 DNA reads TGTGCCAGCAGCTCCTTTGGGACAGGTGGGCACACAGATACGCAGTATTTT. Based on the CDR3 plus reference TRBV5-6 and TRBJ2-3, the full variable domain is DAGVTQSPTHLIKTRGQQVTLRCSPKSGHDTVSWYQQALGQGPQFIFQYYEEEERQRGNFPDRFSGHQFPNYSSELNVNALLLGDSALYLCASSSFGTGGHTDTQYFGPGTRLTVL.

The rearrangement uses TRBV7-2 and TRBJ2-7; D may be TRBD2 (5 bases). The ends were cut back, 4 bases at V and 2 bases at J, with 12 bases in the middle. The CDR3 contains 14 residues. Germline CDR1 reads SGHTA; CDR2 reads FQGNSA. CDR3 region: CASSSETGTYEQYF. The CDR3 coding sequence is TGTGCCAGCAGCTCTGAGACCGGGACCTACGAGCAGTACTTC.